This T cell receptor beta chain stems from a study of blood T cell repertoires in COVID-19. Background on the study: Spain, Italy and the United States supplied samples that represented acute and convalescent COVID-19. Sample material is recorded as cDNA or gDNA derived from T cells, B-cell-depleted T cells, or PBMCs.

Measured with immunoSEQ multiplex PCR; TCRdb has only the in-frame clones, and not every one. The sample yields about 64,000 clones, 65% to 80% seen once. The sequencing input was peripheral blood. This receptor was obtained from a human donor in a cohort sampled during active COVID-19.

In DNA, the CDR3 is TGTGCCAGCAGCGAGCGCGACACAGATACGCAGTATTTT. Its translation is CASSERDTDTQYF. This sequence joins TRBV6-4 and TRBJ2-3; D gene ambiguous. CDR1 is MRHNA, CDR2 SNTAGT, per germline. The CDR3 runs 13 residues. V lost 6 bases to trimming and J lost 2 bases, with 9 bases between them.